This entry lists 9 T cell receptor beta chains sequenced from one sample in a study of blood T cell repertoires in COVID-19 (dated by TCRdb to 2020 to 2021). The library was produced with the immunoSEQ multiplex PCR assay. Sourced from immuneACCESS, this table was stored by TCRdb with only in-frame sequences that have V and J called. A share of the clones is absent; for the studies checked, an unresolved V gene accounts for under half, and the remainder has no known explanation. Here the sample has tens of thousands of clones; less than 90% occur a single time. The ten largest make up roughly an eighth of the sample. The specimen sequenced was peripheral blood. Source of these receptors: a human donor in a cohort sampled during active COVID-19.

The chain employs TRBV9 and TRBJ2-7; a possible D gene is TRBD2 (7 bases). The ends were cut back, 0 bases at V and 6 bases at J, with 19 bases in the middle. The CDR3 runs 16 residues. Germline CDR1 reads SGDLS; CDR2 reads YYNGEE. The CDR3 region has the DNA TGTGCCAGCAGCGTAGCCGAGGGACTACTACAGGGCGAGCAGTACTTC. This sequence encodes CASSVAEGLLQGEQYF.

The chain recombines TRBV6-4 with TRBJ2-2; TRBD1 agrees at 8 bases. The CDR3 is made up of 14 amino acids. The germline CDR1 and CDR2 sequences are MRHNA and SNTAGT. V gave up 5 bases and J gave up 5 bases; unmatched junction bases: 4. CDR3 amino acids: CASSLDRGTGELFF. The DNA for the CDR3 is TGTGCCAGCAGTCTAGACAGGGGTACCGGGGAGCTGTTTTTT.

The V call is TRBV30, the J call TRBJ1-4; 7 bases map to TRBD1. Germline-derived CDR1 and CDR2 are GTSNPN and SVGIG (reference sequence). This CDR3 comprises 14 residues. J was trimmed by 5 bases and V by 1 base; bases with no gene match: 4. The CDR3 is CAWSGGTVNEKLFF. As DNA, the CDR3 is TGTGCCTGGAGTGGAGGGACAGTGAATGAAAAACTGTTTTTT.

The chain combines TRBV5-1 with TRBJ1-1; D gene ambiguous. Germline CDR1 reads SGHRS; CDR2 reads YFSETQ. This CDR3 region has 14 residues. V dropped 0 bases and J dropped 11 bases, with 17 bases sitting between them. The CDR3 nucleotides read TGCGCCAGCAGCTTGGGAGAAAATACCCTTACGGCTTTCTTT. Protein sequence: CASSLGENTLTAFF.

The count of this clone is one. The chain is built from TRBV7-2 and TRBJ2-5; 8 bases match TRBD2. Per the germline V gene, CDR1 is SGHTA and CDR2 is FQGNSA. The V gene end was trimmed by 2 bases and the J gene end by 5 bases; junction bases not matched to a gene: 1. This CDR3 has 13 amino acids. The CDR3 nucleotides read TGTGCCAGCAGCTTATCGGGGGGGGAGACCCAGTACTTC. This translates into CASSLSGGETQYF.

J is TRBJ2-7 and V is TRBV5-5; a weak D match, TRBD1 (5 bases). Deletions cut 4 bases from V and 2 bases from J, with 10 bases between. The CDR3 is 13 amino acids. The germline CDR1 and CDR2 sequences are SGHKS and YYEKEE (reference sequence). CDR3 DNA sequence: TGTGCCAGCAGCAGCGACAGTACCTACGAGCAGTACTTC. Protein product: CASSSDSTYEQYF.

This clone has a handful of counts. V gene TRBV11-3 combines with J gene TRBJ2-1, with D perhaps matching TRBD2 (6 bases). V was pared by 3 bases and J by 10 bases, with 13 bases between. The CDR3 consists of 13 residues. Germline CDR1 reads SGHNT; CDR2 reads YENEEA. CDR3 sequence: CASSLSSGREQFF. The CDR3, as DNA: TGTGCCAGCAGCTTGAGTTCGGGGAGGGAGCAGTTCTTC.

The chain combines TRBV7-8 with TRBJ2-1, with 9 positions matching TRBD2. Germline values: CDR1 SGHVS, CDR2 FQNEAQ. The CDR3 length is 16 residues. The ends lost 5 bases at V and 6 bases at J; junction bases unmatched: 11. This CDR3 is CASSPFAGGPFNEQFF. The CDR3 region has the DNA TGTGCCAGCAGCCCCTTTGCGGGAGGGCCGTTCAATGAGCAGTTCTTC.

The V gene is TRBV19, the J gene TRBJ2-2; D possibly corresponds to TRBD1 (5 bases). In germline, CDR1 is LNHDA, CDR2 SQIVND (reference sequence). The CDR3 has 17 residues. Trimming left V 1 base short and J 3 bases short, with 15 bases between. Here the CDR3 DNA reads TGTGCCAGTAGTATAGGTCGACAGCACAAGGACACCGGGGAGCTGTTTTTT. This gives the protein CASSIGRQHKDTGELFF.